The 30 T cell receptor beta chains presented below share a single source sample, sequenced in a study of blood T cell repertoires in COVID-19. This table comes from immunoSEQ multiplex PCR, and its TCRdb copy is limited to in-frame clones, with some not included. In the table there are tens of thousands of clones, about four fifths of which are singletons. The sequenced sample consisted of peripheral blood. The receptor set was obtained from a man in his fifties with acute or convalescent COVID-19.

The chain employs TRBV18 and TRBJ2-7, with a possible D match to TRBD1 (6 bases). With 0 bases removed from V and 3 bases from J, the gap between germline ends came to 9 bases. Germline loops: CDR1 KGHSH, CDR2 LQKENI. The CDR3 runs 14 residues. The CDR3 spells CASSPPTRGYEQYF. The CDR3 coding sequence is TGTGCCAGCTCACCACCGACCAGGGGCTACGAGCAGTACTTC.

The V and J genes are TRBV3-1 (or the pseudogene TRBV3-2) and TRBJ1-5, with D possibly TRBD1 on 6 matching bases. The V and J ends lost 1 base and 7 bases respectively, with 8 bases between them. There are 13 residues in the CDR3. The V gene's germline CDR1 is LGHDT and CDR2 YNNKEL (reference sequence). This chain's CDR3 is CASSQVRGQPQHF. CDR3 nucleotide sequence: TGTGCCAGCAGCCAAGTCAGGGGCCAGCCCCAGCATTTT.

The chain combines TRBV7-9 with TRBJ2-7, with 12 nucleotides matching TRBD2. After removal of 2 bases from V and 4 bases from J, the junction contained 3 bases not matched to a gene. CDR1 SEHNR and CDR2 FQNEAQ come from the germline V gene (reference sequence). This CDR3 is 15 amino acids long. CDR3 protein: CASSLTLAGGYEQYF. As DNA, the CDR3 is TGTGCCAGCAGCTTAACACTAGCGGGAGGTTACGAGCAGTACTTC.

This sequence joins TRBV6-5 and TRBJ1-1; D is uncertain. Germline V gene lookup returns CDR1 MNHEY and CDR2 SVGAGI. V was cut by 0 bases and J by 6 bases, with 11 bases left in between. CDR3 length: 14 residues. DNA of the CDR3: TGTGCCAGCAGTTACTCAAGGAGAGCCTCTGAAGCTTTCTTT. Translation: CASSYSRRASEAFF.

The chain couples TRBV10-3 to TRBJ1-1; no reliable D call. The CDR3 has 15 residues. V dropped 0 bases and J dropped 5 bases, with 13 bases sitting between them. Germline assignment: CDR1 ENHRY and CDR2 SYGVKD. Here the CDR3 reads CAISESPGVRTEAFF. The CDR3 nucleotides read TGTGCCATCAGTGAGTCGCCGGGTGTTAGGACTGAAGCTTTCTTT.

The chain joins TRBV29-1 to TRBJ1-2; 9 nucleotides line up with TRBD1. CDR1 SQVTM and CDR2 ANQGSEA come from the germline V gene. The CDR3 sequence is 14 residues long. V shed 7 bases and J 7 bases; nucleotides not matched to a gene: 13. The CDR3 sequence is CSGWTGEGIGGYTF. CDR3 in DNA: TGCAGCGGTTGGACAGGGGAGGGGATCGGTGGCTACACCTTC.

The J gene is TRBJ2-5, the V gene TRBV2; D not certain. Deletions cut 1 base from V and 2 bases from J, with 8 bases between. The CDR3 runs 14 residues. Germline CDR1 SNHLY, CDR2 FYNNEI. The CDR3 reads CASSEVRIQETQYF. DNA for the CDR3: TGTGCCAGCAGTGAAGTGAGGATTCAAGAGACCCAGTACTTC. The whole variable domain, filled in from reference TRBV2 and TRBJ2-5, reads EPEVTQTPSHQVTQMGQEVILRCVPISNHLYFYWYRQILGQKVEFLVSFYNNEISEKSEIFDDQFSVERPDGSNFTLKIRSTKLEDSAMYFCASSEVRIQETQYFGPGTRLLVL.

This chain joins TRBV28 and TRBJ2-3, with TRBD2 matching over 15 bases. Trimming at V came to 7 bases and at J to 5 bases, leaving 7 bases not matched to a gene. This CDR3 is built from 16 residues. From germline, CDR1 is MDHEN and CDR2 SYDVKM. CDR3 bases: TGTGCCAGCACCCACGGACTAGCGGGAGGGGTAGATACGCAGTATTTT. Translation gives CASTHGLAGGVDTQYF.

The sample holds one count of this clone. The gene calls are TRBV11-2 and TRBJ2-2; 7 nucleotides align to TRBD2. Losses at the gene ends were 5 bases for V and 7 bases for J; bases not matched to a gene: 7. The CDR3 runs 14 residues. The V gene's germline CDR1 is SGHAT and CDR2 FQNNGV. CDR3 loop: CASSPGLEDGELFF. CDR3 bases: TGTGCCAGCAGCCCTGGACTAGAGGACGGGGAGCTGTTTTTT.

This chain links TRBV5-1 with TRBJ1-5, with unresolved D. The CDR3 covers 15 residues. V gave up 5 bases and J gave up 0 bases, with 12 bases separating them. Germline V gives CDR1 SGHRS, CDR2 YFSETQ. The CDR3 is CASSFDPGSNQPQHF. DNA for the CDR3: TGCGCCAGCAGTTTTGACCCGGGTAGCAATCAGCCCCAGCATTTT.

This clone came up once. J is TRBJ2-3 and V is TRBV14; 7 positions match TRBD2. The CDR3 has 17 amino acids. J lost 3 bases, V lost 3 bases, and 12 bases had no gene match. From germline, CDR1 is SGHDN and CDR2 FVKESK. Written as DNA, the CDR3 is TGTGCCAGCAGCCACCCCCTGGGGGGGAGAGGTACAGATACGCAGTATTTT. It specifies CASSHPLGGRGTDTQYF.

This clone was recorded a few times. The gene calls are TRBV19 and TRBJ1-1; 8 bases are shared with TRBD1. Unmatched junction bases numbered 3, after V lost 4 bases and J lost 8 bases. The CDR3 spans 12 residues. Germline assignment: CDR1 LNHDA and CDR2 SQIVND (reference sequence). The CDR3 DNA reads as TGTGCCAGTAGTACCCGACAGGGGGAAGCTTTCTTT. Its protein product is CASSTRQGEAFF.

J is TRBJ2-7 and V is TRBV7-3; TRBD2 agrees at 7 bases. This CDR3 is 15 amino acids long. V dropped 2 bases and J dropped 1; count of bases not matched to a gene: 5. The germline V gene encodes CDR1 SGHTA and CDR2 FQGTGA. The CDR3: CASSLSGGGSYEQYF. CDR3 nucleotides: TGTGCCAGCAGCTTATCGGGGGGAGGGTCCTACGAGCAGTACTTC.

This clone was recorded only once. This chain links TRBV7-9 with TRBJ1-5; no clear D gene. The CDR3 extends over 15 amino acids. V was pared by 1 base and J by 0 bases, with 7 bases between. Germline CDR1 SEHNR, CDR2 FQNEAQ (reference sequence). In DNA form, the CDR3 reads TGTGCCAGCAGCTTAGGCGGAGATAGCAATCAGCCCCAGCATTTT. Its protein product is CASSLGGDSNQPQHF. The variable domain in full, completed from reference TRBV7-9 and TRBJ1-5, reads DTGVSQNPRHKITKRGQNVTFRCDPISEHNRLYWYRQTLGQGPEFLTYFQNEAQLEKSRLLSDRFSAERPKGSFSTLEIQRTEQGDSAMYLCASSLGGDSNQPQHFGDGTRLSIL.

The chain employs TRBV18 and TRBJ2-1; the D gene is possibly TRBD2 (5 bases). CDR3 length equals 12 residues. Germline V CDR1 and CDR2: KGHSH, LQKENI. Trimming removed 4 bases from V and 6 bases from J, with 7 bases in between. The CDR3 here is CASSLDFNEQFF. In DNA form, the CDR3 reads TGTGCCAGCTCACTGGACTTCAATGAGCAGTTCTTC.

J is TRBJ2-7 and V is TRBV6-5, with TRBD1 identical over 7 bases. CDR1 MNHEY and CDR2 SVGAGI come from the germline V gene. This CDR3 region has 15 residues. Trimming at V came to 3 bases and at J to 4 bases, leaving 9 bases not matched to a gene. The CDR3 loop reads CASSYDRDEVYEQYF. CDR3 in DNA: TGTGCCAGCAGTTATGACAGGGACGAGGTATACGAGCAGTACTTC.

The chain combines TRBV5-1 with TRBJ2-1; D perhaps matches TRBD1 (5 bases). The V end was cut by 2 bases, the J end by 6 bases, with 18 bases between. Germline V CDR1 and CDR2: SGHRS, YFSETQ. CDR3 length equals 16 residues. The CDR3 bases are TGCGCCAGCAGCTTCAGAAACTGGGATAGGGGCAATGAGCAGTTCTTC. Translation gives CASSFRNWDRGNEQFF.

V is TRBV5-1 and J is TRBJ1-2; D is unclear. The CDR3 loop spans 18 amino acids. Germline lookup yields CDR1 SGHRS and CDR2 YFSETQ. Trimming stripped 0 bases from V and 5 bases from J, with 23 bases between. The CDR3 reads CASSLAITTAGRGYGYTF. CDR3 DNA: TGCGCCAGCAGCTTGGCGATCACTACAGCGGGAAGAGGTTATGGCTACACCTTC.

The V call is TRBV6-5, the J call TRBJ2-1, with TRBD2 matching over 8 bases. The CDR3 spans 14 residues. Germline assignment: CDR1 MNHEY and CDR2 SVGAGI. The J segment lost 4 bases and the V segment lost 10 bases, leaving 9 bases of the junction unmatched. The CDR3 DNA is TGTGCCACTCAGCCGGCGGGAGGATACAATGAGCAGTTCTTC. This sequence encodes CATQPAGGYNEQFF.

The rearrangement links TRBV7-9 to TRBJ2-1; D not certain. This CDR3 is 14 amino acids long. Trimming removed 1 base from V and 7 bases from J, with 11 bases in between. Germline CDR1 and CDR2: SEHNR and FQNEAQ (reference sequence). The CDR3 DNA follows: TGTGCCAGCAGCTTAGAGAGTTATGAGAATGAGCAGTTCTTC. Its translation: CASSLESYENEQFF.

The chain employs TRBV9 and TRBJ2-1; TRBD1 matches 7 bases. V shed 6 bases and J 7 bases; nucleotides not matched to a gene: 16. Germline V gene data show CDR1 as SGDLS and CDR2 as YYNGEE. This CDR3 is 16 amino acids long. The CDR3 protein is CASTAGQAQSRNEQFF. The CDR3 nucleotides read TGTGCCAGCACCGCCGGACAGGCCCAAAGTAGGAATGAGCAGTTCTTC.

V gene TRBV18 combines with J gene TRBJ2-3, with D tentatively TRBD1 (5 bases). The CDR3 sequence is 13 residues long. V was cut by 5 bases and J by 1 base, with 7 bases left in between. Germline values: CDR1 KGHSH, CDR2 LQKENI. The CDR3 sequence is CASSVQGTDTQYF. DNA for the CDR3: TGTGCCAGCTCAGTACAGGGCACAGATACGCAGTATTTT.

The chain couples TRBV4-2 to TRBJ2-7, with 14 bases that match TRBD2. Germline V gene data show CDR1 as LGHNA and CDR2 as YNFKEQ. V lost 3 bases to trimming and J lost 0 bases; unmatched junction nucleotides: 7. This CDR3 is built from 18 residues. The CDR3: CASSHSGTSGGFSYEQYF. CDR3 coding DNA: TGTGCCAGCAGCCACTCCGGGACTAGCGGGGGCTTCTCCTACGAGCAGTACTTC.

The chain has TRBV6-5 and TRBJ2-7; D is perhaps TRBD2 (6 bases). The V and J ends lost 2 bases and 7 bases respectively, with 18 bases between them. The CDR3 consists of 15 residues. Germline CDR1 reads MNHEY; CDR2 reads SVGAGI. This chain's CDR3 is CASSYGGGSSGEQYF. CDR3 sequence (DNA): TGTGCCAGCAGTTACGGTGGAGGGTCGAGTGGGGAGCAGTACTTC.

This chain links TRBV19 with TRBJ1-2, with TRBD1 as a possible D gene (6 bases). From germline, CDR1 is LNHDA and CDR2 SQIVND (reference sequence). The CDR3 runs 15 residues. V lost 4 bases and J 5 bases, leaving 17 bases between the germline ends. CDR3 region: CASSTNWDTDYGYTF. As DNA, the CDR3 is TGTGCCAGTAGTACGAATTGGGACACGGATTATGGCTACACCTTC. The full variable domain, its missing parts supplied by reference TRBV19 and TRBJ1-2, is DGGITQSPKYLFRKEGQNVTLSCEQNLNHDAMYWYRQDPGQGLRLIYYSQIVNDFQKGDIAEGYSVSREKKESFPLTVTSAQKNPTAFYLCASSTNWDTDYGYTFGSGTRLTVV.

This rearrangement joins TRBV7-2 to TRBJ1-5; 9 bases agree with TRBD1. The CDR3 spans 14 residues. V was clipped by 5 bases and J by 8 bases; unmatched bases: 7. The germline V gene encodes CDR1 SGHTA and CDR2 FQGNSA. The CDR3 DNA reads TGTGCCAGCAGCCTGGGACAGGGTTTTGAGCCCCAGCATTTT. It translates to CASSLGQGFEPQHF.

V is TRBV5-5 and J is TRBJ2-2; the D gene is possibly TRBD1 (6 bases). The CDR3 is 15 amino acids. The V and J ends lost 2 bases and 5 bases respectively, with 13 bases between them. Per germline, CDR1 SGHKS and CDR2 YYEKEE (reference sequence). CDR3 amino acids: CASSLTTGLTGELFF. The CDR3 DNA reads TGTGCCAGCAGCTTAACGACAGGTTTAACCGGGGAGCTGTTTTTT. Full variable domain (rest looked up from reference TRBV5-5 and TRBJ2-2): DAGVTQSPTHLIKTRGQQVTLRCSPISGHKSVSWYQQVLGQGPQFIFQYYEKEERGRGNFPDRFSARQFPNYSSELNVNALLLGDSALYLCASSLTTGLTGELFFGEGSRLTVL.

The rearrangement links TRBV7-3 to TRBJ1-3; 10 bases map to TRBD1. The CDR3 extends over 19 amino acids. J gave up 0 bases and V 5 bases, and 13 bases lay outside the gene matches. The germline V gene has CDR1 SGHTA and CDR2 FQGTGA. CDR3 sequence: CASSPRAGTGALSGNTIYF. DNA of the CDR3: TGTGCCAGCAGCCCGAGGGCCGGGACAGGGGCCCTCTCTGGAAACACCATATATTTT. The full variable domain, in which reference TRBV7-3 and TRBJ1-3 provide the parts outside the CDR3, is GAGVSQTPSNKVTEKGKYVELRCDPISGHTALYWYRQSLGQGPEFLIYFQGTGAADDSGLPNDRFFAVRPEGSVSTLKIQRTERGDSAVYLCASSPRAGTGALSGNTIYFGEGSWLTVV.

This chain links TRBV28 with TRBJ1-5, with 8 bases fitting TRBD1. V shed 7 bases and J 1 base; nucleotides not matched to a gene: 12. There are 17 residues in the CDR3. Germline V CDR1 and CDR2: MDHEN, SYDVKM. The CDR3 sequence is CASNTHFRDRSNQPQHF. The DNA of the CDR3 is TGTGCCAGCAATACTCATTTCCGGGACAGGAGCAATCAGCCCCAGCATTTT.

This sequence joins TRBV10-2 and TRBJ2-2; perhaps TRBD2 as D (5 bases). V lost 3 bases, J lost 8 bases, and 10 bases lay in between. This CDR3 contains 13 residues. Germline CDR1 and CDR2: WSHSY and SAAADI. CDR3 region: CASSDGVSGELFF. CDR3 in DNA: TGCGCCAGCAGTGACGGGGTCTCTGGGGAGCTGTTTTTT.